This note documents a single TCR beta chain sequence. Its cognate antigen has yet to be identified. Base-call qualities are not available, and no considerably larger clone is one nucleotide away. This sample is part of a study of cytomegalovirus exposure and HLA in healthy donors (dated by TCRdb to 2017 to 2019). For context, the study as a whole: According to an earlier analysis of a few hundred of the donors, 150 million to 200 million T cells yielded 90 million to 130 million unique TCR beta sequences and around 280 Gb of sequence data. An early release covering about 600 HLA-typed donors comprised 300 to 350 gigabases of sequencing data and around 80 million unique TCR sequences. Among the approximately 400 genotyped donors, around 79% belonged to the genetic ancestry cluster associated with self-reported Caucasian donors. The study aimed to test whether signatures of past pathogen exposure could be identified by cataloging public T cell receptors. The study used immunosequencing to profile the T cell repertoires of approximately 690 subjects and linked those repertoires to cytomegalovirus serostatus. Besides the first cohort of around 700 subjects, a separate validation cohort made up of 90 to 150 different subjects was used. High-throughput TCR immunosequencing, statistical association of individual TCRs with disease status, and machine learning were combined to predict cytomegalovirus infection status. In a later analysis, previously published TCR beta repertoires from 500 to 750 donors were re-analyzed and high-resolution HLA genotyping was added so that TCR occurrence patterns could be studied. Rather than using new phenotypic data, the later analysis identified candidate immune exposures from TCR beta sequences and from how often those sequences occurred across donors. To decide whether each TCR beta V gene segment behaved as functional or pseudogenic, an earlier analysis of 587 of the donors relied on high-throughput TCR beta sequencing. Donor age, sex, ethnicity and CMV serostatus were collected together with the repertoire data. In a later genetic analysis, genome-wide SNP genotypes for 398 of the 666 donors were used, and that subset was treated as a discovery cohort. Every discovery cohort repertoire had been produced on one sequencing platform. HLA typing included class I and class II loci at four-digit resolution. Typing coverage differed by locus: A, B, C, DRB1 and DQB1 were typed in about 629-630 donors, DQA1 in 500 to 550, DPA1 in 600 to 610, and DPB1 in roughly 450. Several DR-DQ haplotypes were handled as single units for association and clustering because linkage in the cohort was strong. Among a few hundred genotyped donors of the cohort, an average of approximately 240,000 unique TCR beta nucleotide sequences were sequenced per donor, roughly 18% of them non-productive.

Library method: the immunoSEQ multiplex PCR assay. The multiplex PCR relied on a mix of 60 forward primers for TCR Vbeta segments and 13 reverse primers for TCR Jbeta segments. A multiplex PCR assay on genomic DNA amplified the CDR3 region of rearranged TCR beta genes. The amplified TCR beta libraries were sequenced on the Illumina HiSeq System as 87-base-pair reads. The paper's processing steps were these. Across the 500 to 850 repertoires, a later analysis counted some 81 million unique TCR beta chains, approximately 10 million of which were shared by at least two donors. A nearest-neighbor algorithm error-corrected the raw reads and collapsed the reads into unique sequences, merging closely related sequences to remove PCR and sequencing errors. CDR3 sequences were aligned to IMGT reference sequences to assign V, D and J gene segments. For a sequence to be retained, a match of at least six nucleotides was required to both a V gene segment and a J gene segment. Rearrangements were classified as productive when the CDR3 lacked stop codons and remained in frame with V and J, and all other rearrangements were classified as non-productive. CDR3 was defined by IMGT convention, running from the second conserved V-encoded cysteine to the conserved J-encoded phenylalanine. The earlier analysis of some 600 of the donors excluded sequences that lacked an unambiguous match to a single V gene segment. In an earlier analysis of some 590 of the donors, a V segment was called functional when productive rearrangements were above 56.7%, and segregating when the standard deviation between donors exceeded 5%. To diagnose cytomegalovirus status from the catalog of TCR beta chain sequences, a statistical classification framework was built. In a later analysis, V and J genes were assigned by comparing TCR nucleotide sequences against IMGT/GENE-DB human TR gene sequences. The TCRdist pipeline was used in a later analysis to assign CDR3 sequences and most-parsimonious VDJ recombination scenarios. In a later analysis, each TCR beta chain was defined by its CDR3 amino acid sequence together with its V-gene family, and reads without a unique V-gene family were excluded. A later analysis removed 450 to 600 highly shared, low-generation-probability nucleotide sequences to deal with suspected cross-contamination and a sequencing artifact. In a later analysis, a clonal expansion index was calculated for each public chain from normalized within-repertoire ranks of inferred template counts. In a later analysis, generation probabilities were computed using a VDJ recombination model fitted to out-of-frame rearrangements, and the results were checked against IGoR. In a later analysis, hypergeometric tests were used to score TCR-TCR, TCR-HLA and TCR-CMV co-occurrence, with a repertoire-size bias correction applied to TCR pairs. A later analysis estimated false discovery rates by permuting HLA or CMV assignments 20 times. A later analysis grouped co-occurring TCRs with DBSCAN, adding TCRdist sequence similarity when clustering within HLA-allele-positive subsets. Co-occurrence clustering excluded repertoires with fewer than 30,000 or more than 120,000 public chains, plus five with anomalous nucleotide sharing. Imported from immuneACCESS, the table was reduced by TCRdb to in-frame sequences with V and J called. These copies leave out some clones; in studies compared against another copy, an unresolved V gene accounts for under half, and the cause of the remainder is not known. The V and J calls and clone size are taken from that table; D and trimming were inferred from the DNA. This sample comprises 150,000 to 200,000 clones, under 85% of them detected only once. 3.5% to 5% of the sample rests with the top ten.

The cohort consisted of 666 healthy bone marrow donors. Cohort members were all nominally healthy when sampled, although unrecorded immune exposures were likely present. The donor was CMV seropositive and belonged to the group of more than 250 seropositive cohort members. A peripheral blood sample was collected from each donor, and TCR beta sequencing was performed on peripheral blood mononuclear cells. The Qiagen DNeasy Blood Extraction Kit was used to extract genomic DNA from the blood cell samples. CDR1 and CDR2 (SGHKS, YYEKEE) derive from the germline V gene (reference sequence). V drops 3 bases and J drops 7 bases, leaving 16 bases in between. From the cysteine through the phenylalanine, the CDR3 covers 14 amino acids. Just the 42-base CDR3 DNA is kept, in frame starting at base 1. Points the paper makes about the study in general: At a false discovery rate of 0.05, a later analysis linked 16,000 or so TCR beta sequences to specific HLA alleles. Strong co-occurrence of HLA alleles, especially DR and DQ, made assigning TCR associations to individual alleles difficult. A later genetic analysis associated a missense DCLRE1C variant with V-gene and J-gene trimming of TCR beta chains, and an independent cohort replicated the association. In a later genetic analysis, fewer N-insertions in productive TCRs were reported among donors in an Asian-associated ancestry cluster than the roughly 670-donor mean. The authors suggested that the approach could potentially be extended to other disease states and immunological phenotypes. The classifier was reported to diagnose cytomegalovirus status with high specificity and sensitivity in both the original and validation cohorts. Broadly in line with IMGT annotations, most TCR beta V segments showed up in productive rearrangements about 87% or about 30% of the time in an earlier analysis of 450 to 600 of the donors. A later analysis found that TCR association rates varied across HLA loci, with DRB1 alleles showing the most associated TCRs and HLA-C alleles the fewest. A further reported finding was that TCR beta sequences accurately predicted the HLA-A and HLA-B alleles for most subjects in the first cohort. Presence/absence analyses assumed roughly uniform sequencing depth across donors, an assumption that may not hold. The earlier analysis of 587 of the donors excluded roughly 17 rarely observed V segments, including chromosome 9 orphons, because counts were too low. A later analysis reported that several top co-occurrence clusters appeared linked to parvovirus B19, influenza, CMV and Epstein-Barr virus. Some IMGT-functional V segments, including TRBV6-2 and TRBV6-3, could not be told apart with the 87-base-pair reads, so those segments were excluded. Because HLA typing was unavailable for some donors at each locus, only the typed subset was used in association tests. The study listed approximately 150 TCR beta chains as associated with cytomegalovirus. A cluster of highly shared sequence variants was judged likely to be a technical artifact of the sequencing pipeline. Correlated functional status among segregating V segments might reflect linkage disequilibrium, but an unknown experimental factor could not be ruled out. In vitro tests confirmed that a few of the cytomegalovirus-associated TCR beta chains recognize cytomegalovirus antigens. This cohort had only TCR beta chains sequenced, and the lack of alpha or paired-chain data limited which features could be detected. A later analysis found that most CMV-associated TCR beta chains appeared HLA-restricted, with HLA associations seemingly driven largely by CMV exposure. CMV serostatus was the only immune exposure information available for the cohort. In a later analysis, HLA-associated TCR beta chains were found to be more clonally expanded and to have lower generation probabilities than equally common non-associated chains. Across donors, most TCR sequences were observed very rarely, whereas some public TCRs were present in many individuals.

The receptor comes from a man aged 50 to 60 in good health and CMV-seropositive. The receptor chain draws on TRBV5-5 and TRBJ1-2; 5 matching bases give a weak D call of TRBD1. The sample taken for sequencing was PBMCs. The CDR3 amino acid sequence is: CASSWEGRGGGYTF. The DNA sequence follows: TGTGCCAGCAGCTGGGAGGGACGGGGCGGTGGCTACACCTTC.